These 20 T cell receptor beta chains came from one sample sequenced in a study of T cells in Graves' hyperthyroidism and ophthalmopathy. TCR beta CDR3 sequences were amplified from RNA transcripts. The TCR CDR3 was amplified in a first-round RT-PCR using the HTBI primer set. TCRdb redid the calling of the multiplex PCR reads with MiXCR, one entry per CDR3 protein. Among 400,000 to 550,000 distinct CDR3 sequences listed, around 14% were seen once. Sequencing was performed on blood. Receptor source: a young woman with Graves' hyperthyroidism.

This rearrangement joins TRBV5-1 to TRBJ2-5; 9 positions match TRBD1. Germline CDR1 is SGHRS and CDR2 is YFSETQ. The CDR3 has 16 residues. V gave up 0 bases and J gave up 5 bases; unmatched junction bases: 8. CDR3 residues: CASSLDLTGGPETQYF. The CDR3, as DNA: TGCGCCAGCAGCTTGGATTTGACAGGGGGGCCGGAGACCCAGTACTTC.

Many counts were recorded for this clonotype. The chain employs TRBV19 and TRBJ1-1, with a possible D match to TRBD1 (6 bases). CDR3 length: 15 residues. Trimming shortened V by 3 bases and J by 3 bases, and 14 bases separated the two germline ends. CDR1 and CDR2 from the germline V gene are LNHDA and SQIVND (reference sequence). CDR3 in amino acids: CASSITGNFDTEAFF. The CDR3 nucleotides read TGTGCCAGTAGTATTACAGGGAATTTTGACACTGAAGCTTTCTTT.

This clonotype was counted many times. The chain joins TRBV28 to TRBJ2-7; 8 nucleotides align to TRBD1. The trim removed 4 bases at V and 5 bases at J, leaving 4 bases unmatched. CDR3 length: 13 residues. Germline V CDR1 and CDR2: MDHEN, SYDVKM. In DNA form, the CDR3 reads TGTGCCAGCAGTTCCCCAGGGGGCCACGAGCAGTACTTC. Protein sequence: CASSSPGGHEQYF.

This clonotype has just a few counts. This sequence may be a read error, since a much larger clone differs from it by one base. The CDR3 carries no conserved terminal phenylalanine or tryptophan, so it likely arises from a read error. The chain carries TRBV20-1 and TRBJ1-1, with D tentatively TRBD1 (6 bases). This CDR3 is built from 14 residues. Germline loops: CDR1 DFQATT, CDR2 SNEGSKA (reference sequence). With 2 bases removed from V and 1 base from J, the gap between germline ends came to 11 bases. CDR3 nucleotide sequence: TGCAGTGCTAGAACGGGGGGCTCGAACACTGAAGCTTTCCTT. Translating gives CSARTGGSNTEAFL.

This sequence joins TRBV12-3 or TRBV12-4 and TRBJ1-4; D gene uncertain. This CDR3 comprises 13 residues. The V and J ends lost 6 bases and 5 bases respectively, with 10 bases between them. The CDR3 here is CASSHSGNEKLFF. CDR3 sequence (DNA): TGTGCCAGCAGCCATTCAGGAAATGAAAAACTGTTTTTT.

This rearrangement joins TRBV19 to TRBJ2-5, with D possibly TRBD1 on 5 matching bases. The CDR3 sequence is 11 residues long. Trimming removed 6 bases at V and 5 bases at J, with 7 bases between. CDR1 and CDR2 (germline): LNHDA, SQIVND (reference sequence). The CDR3 region has the DNA TGTGCCAGTAGCAGGGATGAGACCCAGTACTTC. This translates into CASSRDETQYF.

This clonotype has a handful of counts. The rearrangement uses TRBV20-1 and TRBJ2-7; perhaps TRBD2 as D (5 bases). The CDR3 contains 16 residues. Germline lookup yields CDR1 DFQATT and CDR2 SNEGSKA (reference sequence). V shed 7 bases and J shed 5 bases, with 27 bases lying between them. CDR3 in amino acids: CSVPPHRRAGLDEQYV. DNA of the CDR3: TGCAGTGTCCCGCCCCACCGCCGCGCGGGCTTGGACGAGCAGTACGTC.

This clonotype was found many times. CDR3 protein: CASRERTSGSSYEQYF. The CDR3 DNA reads TGTGCCAGTAGGGAACGCACTAGCGGGAGCTCATACGAGCAGTACTTC. The rearrangement uses TRBV19 and TRBJ2-7; TRBD2 aligns across 11 bases. The CDR3 is made up of 16 amino acids. V lost 6 bases to trimming and J lost 4 bases; unmatched junction nucleotides: 11. Germline values: CDR1 LNHDA, CDR2 SQIVND (reference sequence). Full variable domain (outside the CDR3, taken from reference TRBV19 and TRBJ2-7): DGGITQSPKYLFRKEGQNVTLSCEQNLNHDAMYWYRQDPGQGLRLIYYSQIVNDFQKGDIAEGYSVSREKKESFPLTVTSAQKNPTAFYLCASRERTSGSSYEQYFGPGTRLTVT.

This clonotype was picked up many times. The CDR3 DNA follows: TGCAGCGTTCCGAGGGAAGGGAACACTGAAGCTTTCTTT. Its translation: CSVPREGNTEAFF. The chain uses TRBV29-1 and TRBJ1-1, with unresolved D. The CDR3 has 13 residues. The V and J ends lost 5 bases and 1 base respectively, with 11 bases between them. Germline V gene sequence: CDR1 SQVTM, CDR2 ANQGSEA.

This clonotype was seen ten or more times. This chain connects TRBV20-1 to TRBJ2-7; D ambiguous. V was trimmed by 3 bases and J by 0 bases, leaving 9 bases between them. The CDR3 is made up of 13 amino acids. The germline gives CDR1 DFQATT, CDR2 SNEGSKA (reference sequence). CDR3 sequence: CSASSQFSYEQYF. As DNA, the CDR3 is TGCAGTGCTAGTAGTCAGTTCTCCTACGAGCAGTACTTC.

This clonotype was recorded many times. CDR3 region: CASLQGGEKLFF. CDR3 in DNA: TGTGCCAGCCTACAGGGCGGCGAAAAACTGTTTTTT. V is TRBV2 and J is TRBJ1-4, with D maybe TRBD1 (6 bases). This CDR3 is built from 12 residues. Trimming shortened V by 8 bases and J by 8 bases, and 12 bases separated the two germline ends. Looked up from germline, CDR1 is SNHLY and CDR2 is FYNNEI.

This clonotype showed up many times. The V and J genes are TRBV12-3 or TRBV12-4 and TRBJ2-1; D is uncertain. The CDR3 runs 15 residues. Trimming removed 6 bases from V and 4 bases from J, with 16 bases in between. CDR3 bases: TGTGCCAGCAGCCTACACCCAACCAATTACAATGAGCAGTTCTTC. It yields the protein CASSLHPTNYNEQFF.

This clonotype was detected ten times or more. The CDR3 loop is CASSWSGKVGELFF. In nucleotides, the CDR3 is TGTGCCAGCAGCTGGTCAGGGAAAGTCGGGGAGCTGTTTTTT. The gene calls are TRBV4-2 and TRBJ2-2; perhaps TRBD1 as D (5 bases). Per the germline V gene, CDR1 is LGHNA and CDR2 is YNFKEQ. Trimming took off 5 bases at V and 7 bases at J, with 14 bases between the two ends. The CDR3 spans 14 residues.

This clonotype was counted at least ten times. This rearrangement joins TRBV7-2 to TRBJ2-3; 11 bases are a match to TRBD2. V gave up 1 base and J gave up 4 bases; unmatched junction bases: 4. CDR1 and CDR2 from the germline V gene are SGHTA and FQGNSA. There are 16 residues in the CDR3. CDR3 bases: TGTGCCAGCAGCTTAGTAACTAGCGGGAGCTCAGATACGCAGTATTTT. It translates to CASSLVTSGSSDTQYF.

At least ten counts were recorded for this clonotype. This chain uses TRBV2 with TRBJ2-7; D possibly corresponds to TRBD2 (5 bases). V was trimmed by 1 base and J by 9 bases, leaving 13 bases between them. Germline V CDR1 and CDR2: SNHLY, FYNNEI. CDR3 size: 13 residues. Here the CDR3 reads CASSEGLPGRQYV. For the CDR3, the DNA is TGTGCCAGCAGTGAAGGGCTCCCGGGGAGGCAGTACGTC.

V usage is TRBV3-1 and J usage is TRBJ1-1; TRBD1 matches at 8 bases. The germline V gene encodes CDR1 LGHDT and CDR2 YNNKEL (reference sequence). The CDR3 contains 16 residues. J was trimmed by 4 bases and V by 1 base; bases with no gene match: 8. CDR3 sequence: CASSQGIQGGFTEAFF. The CDR3 DNA is TGTGCCAGCAGCCAAGGAATACAGGGGGGATTCACTGAAGCTTTCTTT.

V and J are TRBV28 and TRBJ2-3; 8 bases match TRBD2. The CDR3 is 16 residues long. Germline V gene sequence: CDR1 MDHEN, CDR2 SYDVKM. V was clipped by 8 bases and J by 2 bases; unmatched bases: 12. The CDR3 nucleotides read TGTGCCAGCCCCCCCCTGGCGGGAGGTTTCACAGATACGCAGTATTTT. It encodes CASPPLAGGFTDTQYF.

This clonotype was observed a few times. V and J are TRBV25-1 and TRBJ1-6; D might be TRBD1 (6 bases). V lost 4 bases and J lost 11, with 21 bases in between. The germline V gene has CDR1 MGHDK and CDR2 SYGVNS. This CDR3 spans 16 amino acids. CDR3 sequence (DNA): TGTGCCAGCAGTGCGACAGGTTCAAGGGCTTATGCACCCCTCCACTTT. It translates to CASSATGSRAYAPLHF.

The genes are TRBV29-1 and TRBJ2-3, with D unresolved. This CDR3 has 16 residues. V shed 3 bases and J shed 8 bases, with 24 bases lying between them. Germline CDR1 and CDR2: SQVTM and ANQGSEA. For the CDR3, the DNA is TGCAGCGTTGACCCATGGAAAGCATACGCCCTAGGTACGCAGTATTTT. This sequence encodes CSVDPWKAYALGTQYF.

The V gene is TRBV5-1, the J gene TRBJ1-1; TRBD1 aligns across 7 bases. The V and J ends lost 0 bases and 6 bases, in that order; junction bases with no gene match: 5. The CDR3 contains 14 residues. Germline V lookup: CDR1 SGHRS, CDR2 YFSETQ. The CDR3, as DNA: TGCGCCAGCAGCTTGGCCCTTCAGGGGGCTGAAGCTTTCTTT. Protein: CASSLALQGAEAFF.